This T cell receptor (beta chain) is from a study of cytomegalovirus exposure and HLA in healthy donors. Study context: Early release data held tens of millions of unique TCRs from HLA-typed donors. Genotyping showed less than 85% of roughly 400 donors falling in the Caucasian-associated ancestry cluster.

Germline CDR1 reads SGHRS; CDR2 reads YFSETQ. The CDR3 consists of 12 residues. V lost 4 bases and J 8 bases, leaving 12 bases between the germline ends. PCR used 60 Vbeta primers and 13 Jbeta primers. Produced via immunoSEQ multiplex PCR; TCRdb's table is partial and in-frame only. The sample has about 160,000 clones; about three quarters are singletons. The chain is built from TRBV5-1 and TRBJ1-2; D call uncertain. This clonotype was obtained from a female donor in good health and CMV-seronegative. The sequenced sample was PBMCs. DNA for the CDR3: TGCGCCAGCAGCCGGCGCGAGGGCGGCTACACCTTC. Translating gives CASSRREGGYTF. The whole variable domain, remainder taken from reference TRBV5-1 and TRBJ1-2, is KAGVTQTPRYLIKTRGQQVTLSCSPISGHRSVSWYQQTPGQGLQFLFEYFSETQRNKGNFPGRFSGRQFSNSRSEMNVSTLELGDSALYLCASSRREGGYTFGSGTRLTVV.